This T cell receptor beta chain is drawn from a study of blood T cell repertoires in COVID-19. Study-level information: Recovered status applied to Cohort 3 donors who had two consecutive negative PCRs. It also applied to those with clearance or with symptom resolution. There were acute and convalescent COVID-19 samples, and they came from the United States, Italy and Spain.

Original analysis: The authors estimated nucleated cell counts from reference gene primer amplification. The method was immunoSEQ multiplex PCR; TCRdb's version includes in-frame clones alone and lacks a portion of them. That table gives V, J and clone size, and the DNA gave D and trimming. The table lists about 360,000 clones, more than 70% of them singletons. J was trimmed by 6 bases and V by 0 bases; bases with no gene match: 4. Germline values: CDR1 SGHNT, CDR2 YYREEE (reference sequence). The CDR3 totals 16 residues. Participants had their cohort set by participant-reported clinical history. The sample holds one count of this clone.

What was sequenced was PBMCs or T cells enriched from blood (not recorded which). The sequence derives from a man in his forties in a cohort exposed to, infected with or recovered from COVID-19 (not recorded which). The genes are TRBV5-4 and TRBJ2-1, with 12 bases fitting TRBD2. CDR3 loop: CASSLAPSGRGNEQFF. In nucleotides, the CDR3 is TGTGCCAGCAGCTTGGCCCCTAGCGGGAGGGGCAATGAGCAGTTCTTC.